These 9 T cell receptor beta chains originate from one sample sequenced in a study of shared clonotypes between healthy human individuals. The assay was immunoSEQ multiplex PCR, and TCRdb's table has in-frame clones only and misses some. The sample comprises 2,500,000 or so clones, 80% to 95% of which are singletons, and 0.35% to 0.45% rests with the top ten. Sample: naive CD4+ T cells from PBMCs. Subset specified: CD45RA+ positively selected. The receptors shown here come from a man between 18 and 29 years old in good health. Some clones in this sample may be carry-over from other donors' samples.

In DNA form, the CDR3 reads TGTGCCAGCAGTAGCCCGGGTCGTTTCTACGAGCAGTACTTC. Translated: CASSSPGRFYEQYF. The chain is built from TRBV28 and TRBJ2-7; no clear D gene. The V end was cut by 5 bases, the J end by 3 bases, with 14 bases between. CDR3 length: 14 amino acids. Germline loops: CDR1 MDHEN, CDR2 SYDVKM. Variable domain in full (rest from reference TRBV28 and TRBJ2-7): DVKVTQSSRYLVKRTGEKVFLECVQDMDHENMFWYRQDPGLGLRLIYFSYDVKMKEKGDIPEGYSVSREKKERFSLILESASTNQTSMYLCASSSPGRFYEQYFGPGTRLTVT.

This sequence joins TRBV29-1 and TRBJ1-2; the match to TRBD1 covers 10 bases. The germline CDR1 and CDR2 sequences are SQVTM and ANQGSEA. CDR3 length: 13 amino acids. The ends lost 7 bases at V and 3 bases at J; junction bases unmatched: 5. The CDR3 reads CSAATGGDYGYTF. In nucleotides, the CDR3 is TGCAGCGCCGCGACAGGGGGCGACTATGGCTACACCTTC. Supplemented by reference TRBV29-1 and TRBJ1-2, the full variable domain reads SAVISQKPSRDICQRGTSLTIQCQVDSQVTMMFWYRQQPGQSLTLIATANQGSEATYESGFVIDKFPISRPNLTFSTLTVSNMSPEDSSIYLCSAATGGDYGYTFGSGTRLTVV.

This clone has just one count. CDR3 protein: CASSQDPSHYGYTF. The CDR3 DNA reads as TGCGCCAGCAGCCAAGATCCGTCTCACTATGGCTACACCTTC. The chain carries TRBV4-3 and TRBJ1-2; D not resolved. Germline V CDR1 and CDR2: LGHNA, YSLEER. V was pared by 0 bases and J by 3 bases, with 8 bases between. This CDR3 region has 14 residues.

This clone was seen only once. This CDR3 is CASSTLYGQGRDEQYF. CDR3 DNA: TGTGCCAGCAGTACCCTATATGGGCAGGGCAGGGACGAGCAGTACTTC. The chain joins TRBV27 to TRBJ2-7; TRBD1 is a possible D gene (5 bases). The V gene lost 5 bases and the J gene lost 5 bases, with 22 bases spanning the gap. This CDR3 spans 16 amino acids. Per the germline V gene, CDR1 is MNHEY and CDR2 is SMNVEV (reference sequence).

The J gene is TRBJ1-2, the V gene TRBV13, with D possibly matching TRBD1 (6 bases). V lost 1 base, J lost 4 bases, and 13 bases lay in between. Per the germline V gene, CDR1 is PRHDT and CDR2 is FYEKMQ (reference sequence). CDR3 length: 15 residues. CDR3 region: CASSLVGGRSYGYTF. The CDR3, as DNA: TGTGCCAGCAGCTTAGTTGGGGGGCGTAGCTATGGCTACACCTTC. Looking up the rest from reference TRBV13 and TRBJ1-2 gives the full variable domain: AAGVIQSPRHLIKEKRETATLKCYPIPRHDTVYWYQQGPGQDPQFLISFYEKMQSDKGSIPDRFSAQQFSDYHSELNMSSLELGDSALYFCASSLVGGRSYGYTFGSGTRLTVV.

The V and J genes are TRBV2 and TRBJ2-5, with 10 bases fitting TRBD2. CDR1 and CDR2 from the germline V gene are SNHLY and FYNNEI. This CDR3 contains 16 residues. Trimming cost V 6 bases and J 0 bases; bases outside gene matches: 7. CDR3 region: CASRFGLAVYQETQYF. The DNA for the CDR3 is TGTGCCAGCAGATTCGGACTAGCGGTGTACCAAGAGACCCAGTACTTC.

Only one count was recorded for this clone. CDR3 in amino acids: CAWSLPPGTSMREQYF. In DNA, the CDR3 is TGTGCCTGGAGTCTCCCCCCCGGGACTAGTATGCGCGAGCAGTACTTC. The J gene is TRBJ2-7, the V gene TRBV30; 8 bases agree with TRBD2. J was trimmed by 6 bases and V by 2 bases; bases with no gene match: 15. CDR1 is GTSNPN and CDR2 is SVGIG in the germline V gene (reference sequence). This CDR3 comprises 16 residues.

This chain uses TRBV18 with TRBJ2-2; 12 nucleotides line up with TRBD2. The CDR3 is 17 residues long. Trimming took 6 bases from V and 6 from J; bases not matched to a gene: 11. The V gene's germline CDR1 is KGHSH and CDR2 LQKENI. CDR3 amino acids: CASSAFAGTSGSGELFF. The CDR3 nucleotides are TGTGCCAGCTCTGCCTTCGCCGGGACTAGCGGGTCCGGGGAGCTGTTTTTT.

This chain links TRBV9 with TRBJ2-7; D possibly corresponds to TRBD2 (6 bases). The CDR3 contains 16 residues. With 3 bases removed from V and 2 bases from J, the gap between germline ends came to 18 bases. From germline, CDR1 is SGDLS and CDR2 YYNGEE. The CDR3 loop reads CASSALPGGGAYEQYF. The CDR3 DNA is TGTGCCAGCAGCGCCCTCCCGGGCGGAGGGGCCTACGAGCAGTACTTC.